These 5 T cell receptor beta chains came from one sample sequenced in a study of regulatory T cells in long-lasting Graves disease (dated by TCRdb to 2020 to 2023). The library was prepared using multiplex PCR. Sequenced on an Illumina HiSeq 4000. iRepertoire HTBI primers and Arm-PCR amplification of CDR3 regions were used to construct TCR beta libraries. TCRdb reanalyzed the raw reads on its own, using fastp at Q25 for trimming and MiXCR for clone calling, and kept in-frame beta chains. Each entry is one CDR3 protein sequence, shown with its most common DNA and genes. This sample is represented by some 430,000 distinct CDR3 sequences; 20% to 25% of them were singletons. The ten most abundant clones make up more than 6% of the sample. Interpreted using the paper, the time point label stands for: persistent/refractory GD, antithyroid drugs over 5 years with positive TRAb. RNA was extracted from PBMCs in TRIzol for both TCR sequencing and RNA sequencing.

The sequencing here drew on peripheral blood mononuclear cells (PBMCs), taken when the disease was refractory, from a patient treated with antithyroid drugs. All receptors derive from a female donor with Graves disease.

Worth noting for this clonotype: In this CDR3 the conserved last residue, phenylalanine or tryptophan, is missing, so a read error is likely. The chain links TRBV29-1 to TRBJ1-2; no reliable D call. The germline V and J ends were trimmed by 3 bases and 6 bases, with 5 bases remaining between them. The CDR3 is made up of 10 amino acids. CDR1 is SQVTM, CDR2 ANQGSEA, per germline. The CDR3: CSVDSHGYTL. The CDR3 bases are TGCAGCGTTGATAGCCATGGCTACACCCTC.

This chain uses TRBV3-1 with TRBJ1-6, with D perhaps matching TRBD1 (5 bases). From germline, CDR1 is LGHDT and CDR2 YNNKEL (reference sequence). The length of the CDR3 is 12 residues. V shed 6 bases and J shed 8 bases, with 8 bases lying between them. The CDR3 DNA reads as TGTGCCAGCAGTCGGGACTATTCACCCCTCCACTTT. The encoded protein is CASSRDYSPLHF.

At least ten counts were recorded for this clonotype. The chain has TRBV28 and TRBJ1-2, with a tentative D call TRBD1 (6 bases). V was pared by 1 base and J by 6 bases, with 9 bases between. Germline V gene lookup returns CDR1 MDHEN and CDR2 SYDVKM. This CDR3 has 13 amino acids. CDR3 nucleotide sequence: TGTGCCAGCAGTTTATACAGGGCCCATGGCTACACCTTC. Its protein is CASSLYRAHGYTF.

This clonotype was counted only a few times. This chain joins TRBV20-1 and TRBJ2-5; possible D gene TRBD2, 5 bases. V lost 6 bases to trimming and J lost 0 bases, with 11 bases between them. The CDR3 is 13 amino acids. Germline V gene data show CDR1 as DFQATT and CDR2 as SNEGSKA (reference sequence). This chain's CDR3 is CSAALANQETQYF. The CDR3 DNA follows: TGCAGTGCCGCTTTAGCGAACCAAGAGACCCAGTACTTC.

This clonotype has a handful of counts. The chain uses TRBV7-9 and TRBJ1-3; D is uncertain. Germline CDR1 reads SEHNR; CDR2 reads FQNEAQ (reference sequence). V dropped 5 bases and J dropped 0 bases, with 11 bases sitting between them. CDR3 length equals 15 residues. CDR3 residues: CASSPAQFSGNTIYF. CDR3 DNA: TGTGCCAGCAGCCCCGCCCAATTCTCTGGAAACACCATATATTTT.